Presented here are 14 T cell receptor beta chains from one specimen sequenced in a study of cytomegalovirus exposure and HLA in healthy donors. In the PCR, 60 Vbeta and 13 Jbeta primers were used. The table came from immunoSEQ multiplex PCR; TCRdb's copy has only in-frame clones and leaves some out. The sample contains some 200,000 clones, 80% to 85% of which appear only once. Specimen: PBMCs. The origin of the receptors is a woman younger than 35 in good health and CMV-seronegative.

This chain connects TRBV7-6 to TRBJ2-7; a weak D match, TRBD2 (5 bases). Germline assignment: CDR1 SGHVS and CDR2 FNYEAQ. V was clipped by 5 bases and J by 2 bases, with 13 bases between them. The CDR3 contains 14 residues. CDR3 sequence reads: CASSSTGVTYEQYF. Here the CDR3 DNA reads TGTGCCAGCAGCAGTACCGGGGTTACCTACGAGCAGTACTTC.

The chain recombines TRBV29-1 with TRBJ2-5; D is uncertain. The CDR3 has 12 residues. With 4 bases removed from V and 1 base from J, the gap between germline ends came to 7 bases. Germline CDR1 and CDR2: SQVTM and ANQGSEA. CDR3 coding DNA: TGCAGCGTTGCGTACAGCCAAGAGACCCAGTACTTC. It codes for CSVAYSQETQYF.

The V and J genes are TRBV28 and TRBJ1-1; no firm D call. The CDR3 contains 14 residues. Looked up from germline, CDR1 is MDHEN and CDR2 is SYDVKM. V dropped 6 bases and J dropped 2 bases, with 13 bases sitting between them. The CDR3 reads CASSSYSLNTEAFF. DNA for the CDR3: TGTGCCAGCAGCTCCTACAGCCTAAACACTGAAGCTTTCTTT. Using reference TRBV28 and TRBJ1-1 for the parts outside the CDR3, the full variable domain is DVKVTQSSRYLVKRTGEKVFLECVQDMDHENMFWYRQDPGLGLRLIYFSYDVKMKEKGDIPEGYSVSREKKERFSLILESASTNQTSMYLCASSSYSLNTEAFFGQGTRLTVV.

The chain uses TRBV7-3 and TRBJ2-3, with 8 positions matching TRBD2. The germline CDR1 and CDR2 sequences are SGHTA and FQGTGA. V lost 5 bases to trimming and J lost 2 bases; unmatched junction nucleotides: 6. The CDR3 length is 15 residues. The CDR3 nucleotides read TGTGCCAGCAGCCCGACAGCGGGGGACACAGATACGCAGTATTTT. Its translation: CASSPTAGDTDTQYF.

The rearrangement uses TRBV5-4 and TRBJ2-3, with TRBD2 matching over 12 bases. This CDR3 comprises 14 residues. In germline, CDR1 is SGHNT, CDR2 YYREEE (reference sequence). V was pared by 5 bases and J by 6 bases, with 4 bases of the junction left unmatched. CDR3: CASSMTSGGDTQYF. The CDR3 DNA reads TGTGCCAGCAGTATGACTAGCGGGGGCGATACGCAGTATTTT. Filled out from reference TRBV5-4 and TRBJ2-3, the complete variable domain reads ETGVTQSPTHLIKTRGQQVTLRCSSQSGHNTVSWYQQALGQGPQFIFQYYREEENGRGNFPPRFSGLQFPNYSSELNVNALELDDSALYLCASSMTSGGDTQYFGPGTRLTVL.

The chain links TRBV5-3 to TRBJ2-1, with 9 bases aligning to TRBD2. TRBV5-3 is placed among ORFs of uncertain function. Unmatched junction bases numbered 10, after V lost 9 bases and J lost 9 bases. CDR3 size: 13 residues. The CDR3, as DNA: TGTGCCACCGCTTCGCGGGAGGGCCCTGAGCAGTTCTTC. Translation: CATASREGPEQFF.

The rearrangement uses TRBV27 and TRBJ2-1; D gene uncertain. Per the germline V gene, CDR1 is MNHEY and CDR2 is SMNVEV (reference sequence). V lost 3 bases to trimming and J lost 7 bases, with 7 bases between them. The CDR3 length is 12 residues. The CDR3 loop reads CASSFPGNEQFF. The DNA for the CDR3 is TGTGCCAGCAGTTTCCCCGGGAATGAGCAGTTCTTC.

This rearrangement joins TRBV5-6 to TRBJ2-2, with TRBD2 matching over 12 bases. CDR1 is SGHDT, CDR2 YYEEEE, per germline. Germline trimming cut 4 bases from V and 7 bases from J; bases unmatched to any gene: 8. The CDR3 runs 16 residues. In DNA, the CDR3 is TGTGCCAGCAGCCCTCTAGCGGGGGGGATATACGGGGAGCTGTTTTTT. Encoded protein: CASSPLAGGIYGELFF.

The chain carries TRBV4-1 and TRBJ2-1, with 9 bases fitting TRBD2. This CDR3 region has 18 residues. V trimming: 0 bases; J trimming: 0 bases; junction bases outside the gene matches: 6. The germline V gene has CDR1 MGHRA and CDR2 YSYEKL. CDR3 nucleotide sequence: TGCGCCAGCAGCCAAGATGCTAGCGGGGTGAGCTCCTACAATGAGCAGTTCTTC. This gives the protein CASSQDASGVSSYNEQFF.

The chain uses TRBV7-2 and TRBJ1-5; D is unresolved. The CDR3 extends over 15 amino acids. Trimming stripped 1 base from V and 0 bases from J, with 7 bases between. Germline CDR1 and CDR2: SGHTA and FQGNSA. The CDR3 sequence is CASSLVLASNQPQHF. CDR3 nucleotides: TGTGCCAGCAGCTTAGTTTTGGCTAGCAATCAGCCCCAGCATTTT.

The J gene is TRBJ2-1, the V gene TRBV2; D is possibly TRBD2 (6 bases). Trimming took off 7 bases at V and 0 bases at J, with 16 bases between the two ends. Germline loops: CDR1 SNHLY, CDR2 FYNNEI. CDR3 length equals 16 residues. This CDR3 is CASIRIPGDSYNEQFF. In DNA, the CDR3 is TGTGCCAGCATAAGGATCCCGGGGGACTCCTACAATGAGCAGTTCTTC.

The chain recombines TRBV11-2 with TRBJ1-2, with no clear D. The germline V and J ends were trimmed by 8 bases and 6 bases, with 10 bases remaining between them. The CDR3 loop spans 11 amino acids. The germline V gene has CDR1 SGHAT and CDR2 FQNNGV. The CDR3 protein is CASDGGNGYTF. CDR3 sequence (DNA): TGTGCCAGCGACGGCGGAAATGGCTACACCTTC.

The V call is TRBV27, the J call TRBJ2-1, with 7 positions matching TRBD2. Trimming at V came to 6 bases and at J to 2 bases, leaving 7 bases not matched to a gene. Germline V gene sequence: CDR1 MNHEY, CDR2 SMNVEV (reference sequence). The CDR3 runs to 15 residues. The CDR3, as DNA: TGTGCCAGCAGGCCTGAGGGACTACCCTACAATGAGCAGTTCTTC. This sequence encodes CASRPEGLPYNEQFF.

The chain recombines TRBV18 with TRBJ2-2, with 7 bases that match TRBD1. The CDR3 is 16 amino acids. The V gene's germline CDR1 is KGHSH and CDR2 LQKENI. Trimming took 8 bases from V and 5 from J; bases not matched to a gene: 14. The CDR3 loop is CASQPTGTENTGELFF. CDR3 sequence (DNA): TGTGCCAGCCAACCCACCGGGACAGAAAATACCGGGGAGCTGTTTTTT.